These 5 T cell receptor beta chains originate from one sample sequenced in a study of T cells in Graves' hyperthyroidism and ophthalmopathy. TCR beta CDR3 sequences were amplified from RNA transcripts. TCR CDR3 regions were first amplified by RT-PCR with HTBI primers. TCRdb reprocessed the multiplex PCR reads via MiXCR and lists one record per CDR3 protein. This table holds over 300,000 distinct CDR3 sequences, 14% found once. The sequencing sample was made of blood. Receptor source: a woman aged 55-69 years with Graves' hyperthyroidism.

J is TRBJ2-7 and V is TRBV20-1, with 10 bases identical to TRBD1. V was pared by 1 base and J by 0 bases, with 3 bases of the junction left unmatched. The CDR3 has 15 residues. Germline CDR1 reads DFQATT; CDR2 reads SNEGSKA (reference sequence). As DNA, the CDR3 is TGCAGTGCTAGAGCCCGGACAGGGGGCTCCTACGAGCAGTACTTC. This sequence encodes CSARARTGGSYEQYF.

This chain joins TRBV2 and TRBJ2-1; 13 bases are shared with TRBD2. Unmatched junction bases numbered 4, after V lost 6 bases and J lost 5 bases. The CDR3 has 15 amino acids. In germline, CDR1 is SNHLY, CDR2 FYNNEI. The CDR3 here is CASRPGLAGHNEQFF. CDR3 DNA sequence: TGTGCCAGCAGGCCGGGACTAGCGGGACACAATGAGCAGTTCTTC.

This clonotype has ten or more counts. The V call is TRBV20-1, the J call TRBJ1-1; a possible D gene is TRBD1 (5 bases). CDR1 is DFQATT, CDR2 SNEGSKA, per germline (reference sequence). The CDR3 is 14 residues long. V lost 6 bases and J lost 3, with 17 bases in between. The CDR3 region is CSAGGGEAYTEAFF. DNA for the CDR3: TGCAGTGCGGGGGGGGGGGAGGCGTACACTGAAGCTTTCTTT.

This clonotype was counted at least ten times. The chain uses TRBV7-9 and TRBJ2-7, with D unclear. The V end lost 2 bases, the J end lost 5 bases, and 19 bases lay between the germline ends. The CDR3 has 16 amino acids. Germline values: CDR1 SEHNR, CDR2 FQNEAQ (reference sequence). CDR3 in amino acids: CASSLPPGPAGHEQYF. As DNA, the CDR3 is TGTGCCAGCAGCTTACCACCGGGCCCAGCCGGACACGAGCAGTACTTC.

The count of this clonotype is one. The chain links TRBV19 to TRBJ1-2; D not certain. The CDR3 is 14 residues long. Trimming stripped 3 bases from V and 8 bases from J, with 16 bases between. Germline V gives CDR1 LNHDA, CDR2 SQIVND (reference sequence). The chain's CDR3 is CASSIQDPGQGYTF. DNA of the CDR3: TGTGCCAGTAGTATCCAGGACCCCGGGCAAGGCTACACCTTC.